These 27 T cell receptor beta chains came from one sample sequenced in a study of blood T cell repertoires in COVID-19. Clones were read by immunoSEQ multiplex PCR, and TCRdb kept only the in-frame ones, dropping some. The sample has roughly 520,000 clones, 88% seen once. The source material was PBMCs or T cells enriched from blood (not recorded which). Receptors were obtained from a woman in her thirties or forties who had recovered from COVID-19.

The chain has TRBV11-2 and TRBJ2-4; weak D call: TRBD2 (5 bases). The CDR3 length is 16 residues. V was cut by 2 bases and J by 0 bases, with 11 bases left in between. Germline values: CDR1 SGHAT, CDR2 FQNNGV. The CDR3 nucleotides read TGTGCCAGCAGCTTATCAACCCGGGGAGCCAAAAACATTCAGTACTTC. Amino acids: CASSLSTRGAKNIQYF.

The gene calls are TRBV29-1 and TRBJ2-2, with D possibly TRBD2 on 6 matching bases. The CDR3 length is 13 residues. CDR1 is SQVTM and CDR2 is ANQGSEA in the germline V gene. Deletions cut 6 bases from V and 7 bases from J, with 15 bases between. CDR3 loop: CSVGGANYGELFF. The CDR3 nucleotides read TGCAGCGTAGGCGGGGCTAACTACGGGGAGCTGTTTTTT.

The genes are TRBV3-1 (or the pseudogene TRBV3-2) and TRBJ2-1; 7 positions agree with TRBD2. The CDR3 length is 15 residues. Germline trimming cut 4 bases from V and 3 bases from J; bases unmatched to any gene: 6. Germline CDR1 and CDR2: LGHDT and YNNKEL (reference sequence). CDR3 sequence: CASSPASGNYNEQFF. Here the CDR3 DNA reads TGTGCCAGCAGCCCAGCTAGCGGAAACTACAATGAGCAGTTCTTC.

This clone was recorded only once. V is TRBV19 and J is TRBJ1-2; TRBD1 is a possible D gene (6 bases). The CDR3 has 14 amino acids. Germline assignment: CDR1 LNHDA and CDR2 SQIVND (reference sequence). V gave up 3 bases and J gave up 3 bases, with 11 bases separating them. The CDR3 reads CASSIRTGYYGYTF. The CDR3 DNA follows: TGTGCCAGTAGTATTCGCACAGGGTACTATGGCTACACCTTC. The entire variable domain, with the rest obtained from reference TRBV19 and TRBJ1-2, is as follows: DGGITQSPKYLFRKEGQNVTLSCEQNLNHDAMYWYRQDPGQGLRLIYYSQIVNDFQKGDIAEGYSVSREKKESFPLTVTSAQKNPTAFYLCASSIRTGYYGYTFGSGTRLTVV.

The genes are TRBV18 and TRBJ1-2, with 8 nucleotides matching TRBD1. This CDR3 spans 14 amino acids. The germline gives CDR1 KGHSH, CDR2 LQKENI. V shed 3 bases and J 5 bases; nucleotides not matched to a gene: 5. The chain's CDR3 is CASSPDRVTYGYTF. The CDR3 DNA sequence: TGTGCCAGCTCACCGGACAGGGTCACTTATGGCTACACCTTC.

This chain joins TRBV10-3 and TRBJ2-7; maybe TRBD1 (5 bases). Per the germline V gene, CDR1 is ENHRY and CDR2 is SYGVKD. The CDR3 runs 16 residues. The ends were cut back, 0 bases at V and 3 bases at J, with 15 bases in the middle. The CDR3 DNA reads as TGTGCCATCAGTGAGTCAGGTGACAGAGCTTTCTACGAGCAGTACTTC. Protein product: CAISESGDRAFYEQYF.

The genes are TRBV25-1 and TRBJ2-3; 9 bases line up with TRBD2. The germline V gene encodes CDR1 MGHDK and CDR2 SYGVNS. Germline trimming cut 2 bases from V and 10 bases from J; bases unmatched to any gene: 10. The CDR3 covers 15 residues. The CDR3 bases are TGTGCCAGCAGTGAACGGGCTAGCGGGATTGATGCGCAGTATTTT. It yields the protein CASSERASGIDAQYF.

For the CDR3, the DNA is TGTGCCAGCAGCTTAGCAGCTGCGGGACAGGGGGCATCAGATACGCAGTATTTT. This codes for CASSLAAAGQGASDTQYF. This rearrangement joins TRBV7-2 to TRBJ2-3; 12 positions match TRBD1. V shed 0 bases, J shed 4 bases, and the junction held 8 bases outside the gene matches. Germline assignment: CDR1 SGHTA and CDR2 FQGNSA. CDR3 length: 18 amino acids.

The chain is built from TRBV18 and TRBJ2-6; TRBD1 is a possible D gene (6 bases). Germline CDR1 is KGHSH and CDR2 is LQKENI. This CDR3 region has 15 residues. V lost 6 bases, J lost 3 bases, and 12 bases lay in between. CDR3 residues: CASSQQGHGANVLTF. The CDR3 coding sequence is TGTGCCAGCTCTCAACAGGGTCATGGGGCCAACGTCCTGACTTTC.

This clone was observed a handful of times. The V call is TRBV7-6, the J call TRBJ2-1; TRBD1 aligns across 7 bases. The CDR3 runs 14 residues. J was trimmed by 10 bases and V by 1 base; bases with no gene match: 7. Germline CDR1 is SGHVS and CDR2 is FNYEAQ. The CDR3 here is CASSLETGPREQFF. The CDR3 nucleotides read TGTGCCAGCAGCTTAGAGACAGGGCCGAGGGAGCAGTTCTTC.

The rearrangement joins TRBV7-9 to TRBJ1-6; 8 bases line up with TRBD1. Germline V lookup: CDR1 SEHNR, CDR2 FQNEAQ (reference sequence). The ends lost 11 bases at V and 6 bases at J; junction bases unmatched: 9. This CDR3 spans 14 amino acids. The DNA of the CDR3 is TGTGCCGGGTCCGGGACAGGCCTTAATTCACCCCTCCACTTT. Translating it yields CAGSGTGLNSPLHF.

The V gene is TRBV5-4, the J gene TRBJ2-2; 9 bases align to TRBD1. The germline V gene has CDR1 SGHNT and CDR2 YYREEE (reference sequence). The ends lost 0 bases at V and 3 bases at J; junction bases unmatched: 3. The CDR3 has 16 residues. The CDR3 nucleotides read TGTGCCAGCAGCTTGGACGGACAGGGGTACACCGGGGAGCTGTTTTTT. Its protein is CASSLDGQGYTGELFF. The whole variable domain, filled in from reference TRBV5-4 and TRBJ2-2, reads ETGVTQSPTHLIKTRGQQVTLRCSSQSGHNTVSWYQQALGQGPQFIFQYYREEENGRGNFPPRFSGLQFPNYSSELNVNALELDDSALYLCASSLDGQGYTGELFFGEGSRLTVL.

The rearrangement uses TRBV5-4 and TRBJ2-4; 10 nucleotides align to TRBD1. V lost 5 bases and J lost 2; bases outside the gene matches: 4. Germline V gene lookup returns CDR1 SGHNT and CDR2 YYREEE (reference sequence). The CDR3 runs to 15 residues. The DNA of the CDR3 is TGTGCCAGCAGTCCGGACAGGGGGACCAAAAACATTCAGTACTTC. It specifies CASSPDRGTKNIQYF.

This clone was found once. The J gene is TRBJ2-7, the V gene TRBV27; 7 bases are a match to TRBD2. Trimming took 3 bases from V and 6 from J; bases not matched to a gene: 11. The CDR3 is made up of 15 amino acids. Germline loops: CDR1 MNHEY, CDR2 SMNVEV (reference sequence). CDR3 DNA sequence: TGTGCCAGCAGTTTTGGGGGGGTCCTGGGGGGCGAGCAGTACTTC. This translates into CASSFGGVLGGEQYF.

This rearrangement joins TRBV19 to TRBJ1-1, with a weak D call TRBD1 (5 bases). This CDR3 region has 14 residues. V was shortened by 4 bases and J by 1 base, with 10 bases between the two germline ends. Germline-derived CDR1 and CDR2 are LNHDA and SQIVND (reference sequence). Here the CDR3 reads CASSNGRENTEAFF. The CDR3 bases are TGTGCCAGTAGTAACGGCAGGGAGAACACTGAAGCTTTCTTT.

This clone was counted a single time. The CDR3 DNA is TGTGCCAGCAGCGTCTCAGGGGTTAGCAATCAGCCCCAGCATTTT. Its protein product is CASSVSGVSNQPQHF. The gene calls are TRBV9 and TRBJ1-5; the D gene is possibly TRBD1 (6 bases). Trimming removed 2 bases at V and 0 bases at J, with 9 bases between. Germline V gene data show CDR1 as SGDLS and CDR2 as YYNGEE. The CDR3 is 15 amino acids.

This clone was observed a single time. The chain recombines TRBV5-1 with TRBJ1-1, with D perhaps matching TRBD1 (6 bases). The CDR3 sequence is 17 residues long. In germline, CDR1 is SGHRS, CDR2 YFSETQ. With 0 bases removed from V and 4 bases from J, the gap between germline ends came to 19 bases. CDR3 protein: CASSLVSAGGGGTEAFF. For the CDR3, the DNA is TGCGCCAGCAGCTTGGTTTCTGCGGGGGGCGGAGGCACTGAAGCTTTCTTT.

The chain couples TRBV5-6 to TRBJ2-3; D possibly corresponds to TRBD2 (6 bases). The V and J ends lost 1 base and 4 bases respectively, with 13 bases between them. This CDR3 has 15 residues. Per the germline V gene, CDR1 is SGHDT and CDR2 is YYEEEE. The CDR3 here is CASSLLEGLADTQYF. The CDR3 DNA follows: TGTGCCAGCAGCTTGTTGGAGGGTCTCGCAGATACGCAGTATTTT.

The J gene is TRBJ2-1, the V gene TRBV7-2, with 7 bases aligning to TRBD2. CDR1 and CDR2 from the germline V gene are SGHTA and FQGNSA. V shed 5 bases and J 4 bases; nucleotides not matched to a gene: 11. The CDR3 is 16 amino acids. CDR3 sequence (DNA): TGTGCCAGCAGCCCCGTCGCGGGAGCGGGGTACAATGAGCAGTTCTTC. It codes for CASSPVAGAGYNEQFF. Using reference TRBV7-2 and TRBJ2-1 for the parts outside the CDR3, the full variable domain is GAGVSQSPSNKVTEKGKDVELRCDPISGHTALYWYRQSLGQGLEFLIYFQGNSAPDKSGLPSDRFSAERTGGSVSTLTIQRTQQEDSAVYLCASSPVAGAGYNEQFFGPGTRLTVL.

The sample holds one count of this clone. The rearrangement joins TRBV5-1 to TRBJ1-2; D is undetermined. From germline, CDR1 is SGHRS and CDR2 YFSETQ. With 0 bases removed from V and 2 bases from J, the gap between germline ends came to 11 bases. The CDR3 spans 15 residues. Written as DNA, the CDR3 is TGCGCCAGCAGCTTGGGTGCGGAGCGGAACTATGGCTACACCTTC. Translating it yields CASSLGAERNYGYTF. The full variable domain, with the rest looked up from reference TRBV5-1 and TRBJ1-2, is KAGVTQTPRYLIKTRGQQVTLSCSPISGHRSVSWYQQTPGQGLQFLFEYFSETQRNKGNFPGRFSGRQFSNSRSEMNVSTLELGDSALYLCASSLGAERNYGYTFGSGTRLTVV.

This clone appeared a single time. V is TRBV6-5 and J is TRBJ2-7; TRBD2 matches at 8 bases. The length of the CDR3 is 15 residues. The V segment lost 0 bases and the J segment 5 bases; nucleotides outside the gene matches: 6. CDR1 is MNHEY and CDR2 is SVGAGI in the germline V gene. CDR3: CASSYSRGARDEQYF. CDR3 nucleotide sequence: TGTGCCAGCAGTTACTCGCGGGGGGCGCGGGACGAGCAGTACTTC.

V is TRBV19 and J is TRBJ2-7, with a weak D call TRBD1 (6 bases). The V end lost 3 bases, the J end lost 7 bases, and 10 bases lay between the germline ends. This CDR3 comprises 12 residues. Germline V gene data show CDR1 as LNHDA and CDR2 as SQIVND (reference sequence). The CDR3 region has the DNA TGTGCCAGTAGTATCCGAGGGGGTGAGCAGTACTTC. Residues: CASSIRGGEQYF.

The chain has TRBV6-2 or TRBV6-3 and TRBJ1-1; 10 bases align to TRBD1. The V segment lost 5 bases and the J segment 3 bases; nucleotides outside the gene matches: 6. Germline lookup yields CDR1 MNHEY and CDR2 SVGEGT. The CDR3 contains 15 residues. The CDR3 bases are TGTGCCAGCAGTAGACAGGGGGCAGGAGACACTGAAGCTTTCTTT. Encoded protein: CASSRQGAGDTEAFF.

This clone has only a few counts. The chain recombines TRBV3-1 (or the pseudogene TRBV3-2) with TRBJ1-2, with D possibly matching TRBD1 (5 bases). Looked up from germline, CDR1 is LGHDT and CDR2 is YNNKEL (reference sequence). This CDR3 is 17 amino acids long. Trimming stripped 0 bases from V and 5 bases from J, with 19 bases between. The CDR3 DNA follows: TGTGCCAGCAGCCAAGATAACTGGACAAAGCTACGATATGGCTACACCTTC. Residues: CASSQDNWTKLRYGYTF.

This chain joins TRBV25-1 and TRBJ2-7; the match to TRBD2 covers 10 bases. The CDR3 has 13 amino acids. V shed 7 bases, J shed 4 bases, and the junction held 4 bases outside the gene matches. CDR1 and CDR2 from the germline V gene are MGHDK and SYGVNS. CDR3 in DNA: TGTGCCAGCACCCCTAGCGGGGGTTACGAGCAGTACTTC. It translates to CASTPSGGYEQYF.

This clone occurred a few times. The genes are TRBV5-5 and TRBJ2-7; D remains unclear. Germline CDR1 is SGHKS and CDR2 is YYEKEE (reference sequence). Trimming removed 4 bases from V and 7 bases from J, with 12 bases in between. The CDR3 is made up of 12 amino acids. CDR3 in amino acids: CASSTYPREQYF. The CDR3 DNA follows: TGTGCCAGCAGCACCTACCCGAGGGAGCAGTACTTC. Drawing the rest from reference TRBV5-5 and TRBJ2-7, the complete variable domain is DAGVTQSPTHLIKTRGQQVTLRCSPISGHKSVSWYQQVLGQGPQFIFQYYEKEERGRGNFPDRFSARQFPNYSSELNVNALLLGDSALYLCASSTYPREQYFGPGTRLTVT.

V gene TRBV5-1 combines with J gene TRBJ2-7; TRBD1 agrees at 8 bases. Per germline, CDR1 SGHRS and CDR2 YFSETQ. V shed 4 bases, J shed 6 bases, and the junction held 6 bases outside the gene matches. CDR3 length: 13 amino acids. The CDR3 nucleotides are TGCGCCAGCAGCAATACCAGGGGGCGCGAGCAGTACTTC. Its translation is CASSNTRGREQYF.